This TCR beta chain is drawn from a study of T cell repertoires in cytomegalovirus infection. Between the trimmed V and J ends, which lost 4 bases and 8 bases, there was a span of 18 bases. Looked up from germline, CDR1 is SGHDT and CDR2 is YYEEEE. The CDR3 has 15 residues. TCRdb reprocessed the reads with MiXCR, giving one entry per CDR3 protein. Here the sample spans roughly 100,000 distinct CDR3 sequences, approximately 17% being singletons. The chain employs TRBV5-6 and TRBJ1-4; weak D call: TRBD1 (5 bases). The receptor comes from a human donor in good health (CMV status not recorded). Some clones in this sample may be carry-over from other donors' samples. The sample was PBMCs. CDR3 nucleotide sequence: TGTGCCAGCAGCCCCGGGGCCCTTTTGGACGAAAAACTGTTTTTT. Amino acids: CASSPGALLDEKLFF.